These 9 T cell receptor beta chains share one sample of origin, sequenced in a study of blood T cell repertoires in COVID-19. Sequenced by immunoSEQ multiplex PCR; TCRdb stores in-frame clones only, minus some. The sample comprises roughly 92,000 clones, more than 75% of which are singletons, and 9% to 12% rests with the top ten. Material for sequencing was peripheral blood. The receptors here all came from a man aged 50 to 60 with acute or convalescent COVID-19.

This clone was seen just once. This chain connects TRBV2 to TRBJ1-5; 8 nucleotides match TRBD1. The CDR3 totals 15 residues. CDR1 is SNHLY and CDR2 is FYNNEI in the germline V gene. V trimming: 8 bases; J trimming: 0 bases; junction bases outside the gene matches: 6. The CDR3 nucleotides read TGTGCCAGCTCCGGACAGGGATATAGCAATCAGCCCCAGCATTTT. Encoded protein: CASSGQGYSNQPQHF.

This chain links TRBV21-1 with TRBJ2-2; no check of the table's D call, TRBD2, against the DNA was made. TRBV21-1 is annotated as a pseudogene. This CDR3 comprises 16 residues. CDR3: CASGTSGSANTGELFF. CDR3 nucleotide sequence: TGTGCCAGCGGGACTAGCGGGAGTGCGAACACCGGGGAGCTGTTTTTT.

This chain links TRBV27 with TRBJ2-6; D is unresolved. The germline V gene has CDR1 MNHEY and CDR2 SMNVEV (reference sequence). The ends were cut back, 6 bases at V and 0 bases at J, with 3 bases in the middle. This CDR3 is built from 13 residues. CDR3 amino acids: CASRLSGANVLTF. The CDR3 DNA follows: TGTGCCAGCAGACTCTCTGGGGCCAACGTCCTGACTTTC.

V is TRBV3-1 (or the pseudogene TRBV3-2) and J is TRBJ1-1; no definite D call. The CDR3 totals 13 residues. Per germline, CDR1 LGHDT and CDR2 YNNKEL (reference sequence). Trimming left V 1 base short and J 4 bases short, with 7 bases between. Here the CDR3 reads CASSQGGGTEAFF. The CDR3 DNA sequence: TGTGCCAGCAGCCAAGGGGGAGGCACTGAAGCTTTCTTT.

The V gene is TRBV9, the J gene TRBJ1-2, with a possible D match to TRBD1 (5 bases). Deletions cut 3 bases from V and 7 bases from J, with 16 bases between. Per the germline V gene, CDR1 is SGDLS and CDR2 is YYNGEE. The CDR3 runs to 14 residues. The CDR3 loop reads CASSAIPGGGGYTF. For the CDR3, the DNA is TGTGCCAGCAGCGCCATCCCGGGGGGGGGTGGCTACACCTTC. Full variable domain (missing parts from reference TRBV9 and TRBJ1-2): DSGVTQTPKHLITATGQRVTLRCSPRSGDLSVYWYQQSLDQGLQFLIQYYNGEERAKGNILERFSAQQFPDLHSELNLSSLELGDSALYFCASSAIPGGGGYTFGSGTRLTVV.

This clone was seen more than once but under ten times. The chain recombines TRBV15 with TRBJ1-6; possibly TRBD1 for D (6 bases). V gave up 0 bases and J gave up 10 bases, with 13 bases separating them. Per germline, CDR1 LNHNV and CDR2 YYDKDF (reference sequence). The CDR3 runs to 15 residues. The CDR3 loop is CATSREGAELSPLHF. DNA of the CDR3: TGTGCCACCAGCAGAGAGGGGGCCGAACTCTCACCCCTCCACTTT.

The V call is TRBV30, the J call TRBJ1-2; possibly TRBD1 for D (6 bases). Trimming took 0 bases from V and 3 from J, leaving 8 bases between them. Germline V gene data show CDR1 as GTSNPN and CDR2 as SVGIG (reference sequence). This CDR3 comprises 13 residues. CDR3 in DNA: TGTGCCTGGAGTGTACAGGGATACTATGGCTACACCTTC. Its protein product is CAWSVQGYYGYTF.

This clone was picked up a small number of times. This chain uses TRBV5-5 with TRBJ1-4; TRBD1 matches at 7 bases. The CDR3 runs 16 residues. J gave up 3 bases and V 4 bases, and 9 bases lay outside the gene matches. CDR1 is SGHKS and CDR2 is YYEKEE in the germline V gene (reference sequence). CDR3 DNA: TGTGCCAGCAGCCGCCTCGGCGGGACAGCTAATGAAAAACTGTTTTTT. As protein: CASSRLGGTANEKLFF.

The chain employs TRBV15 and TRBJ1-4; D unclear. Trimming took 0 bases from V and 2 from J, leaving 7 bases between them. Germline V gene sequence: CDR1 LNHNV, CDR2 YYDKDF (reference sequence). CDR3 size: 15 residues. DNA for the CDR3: TGTGCCACCAGCAGAGAGACATTTACTAATGAAAAACTGTTTTTT. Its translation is CATSRETFTNEKLFF.